The 15 T cell receptor beta chains in this list originate from one sample, sequenced in a study of graft-versus-host responses after intestinal transplantation. No antigen has been identified for these receptors. Using immunoSEQ multiplex PCR, the repertoire was profiled, and TCRdb retains in-frame clones only, with some absent. The sample contains tens of thousands of clones, 94% of which appear only once. The sample was unstimulated CD8+ T cells sorted from spleen or lymph node cells, taken before intestinal transplant. These receptors all come from a human donor who received an intestinal transplant.

The chain employs TRBV7-9 and TRBJ2-5, with TRBD1 identical over 7 bases. In germline, CDR1 is SEHNR, CDR2 FQNEAQ (reference sequence). V lost 6 bases and J lost 2; bases outside the gene matches: 12. The CDR3 totals 16 residues. In DNA form, the CDR3 reads TGTGCCAGCAGTTACGGAGTAATGGGACAGCAAGAGACCCAGTACTTC. Translation gives CASSYGVMGQQETQYF. The full variable domain, with the rest looked up from reference TRBV7-9 and TRBJ2-5, is DTGVSQNPRHKITKRGQNVTFRCDPISEHNRLYWYRQTLGQGPEFLTYFQNEAQLEKSRLLSDRFSAERPKGSFSTLEIQRTEQGDSAMYLCASSYGVMGQQETQYFGPGTRLLVL.

V is TRBV6-6 and J is TRBJ2-5, with no clear D. The V gene lost 7 bases and the J gene lost 1 base, with 19 bases spanning the gap. Germline CDR1 is MNHNY and CDR2 is SVGAGI (reference sequence). The CDR3 has 16 amino acids. The CDR3 sequence: CASIIFSVRIQETQYF. CDR3 DNA sequence: TGTGCCAGCATTATTTTCTCGGTCCGGATCCAAGAGACCCAGTACTTC.

The chain couples TRBV21-1 to TRBJ1-5. TRBV21-1 is a documented pseudogene. There are 16 residues in the CDR3. CDR3 sequence (DNA): TGTGCCAGCAGCAAAGCGGGCCGAGGGATTATTCAGCCCCAGCATTTT. Its translation is CASSKAGRGIIQPQHF.

The chain carries TRBV29-1 and TRBJ1-5; D uncertain. Germline loops: CDR1 SQVTM, CDR2 ANQGSEA. The CDR3 spans 13 residues. The ends were cut back, 5 bases at V and 2 bases at J, with 10 bases in the middle. CDR3 loop: CSVSLWGNQPQHF. The CDR3 DNA is TGCAGCGTTTCCCTGTGGGGCAATCAGCCCCAGCATTTT.

This chain uses TRBV14 with TRBJ2-7; D uncertain. Trimming left V 0 bases short and J 3 bases short, with 6 bases between. CDR1 SGHDN and CDR2 FVKESK come from the germline V gene. The CDR3 extends over 13 amino acids. The CDR3 DNA follows: TGTGCCAGCAGCCAAGATTGGAGCTACGAGCAGTACTTC. Protein product: CASSQDWSYEQYF.

This chain links TRBV7-9 with TRBJ2-1; perhaps TRBD1 as D (5 bases). Germline lookup yields CDR1 SEHNR and CDR2 FQNEAQ (reference sequence). The CDR3 runs 13 residues. V lost 7 bases to trimming and J lost 3 bases, with 10 bases between them. CDR3 nucleotides: TGTGCCAGCACACTACAGGTCTACAATGAGCAGTTCTTC. Translation gives CASTLQVYNEQFF.

CDR3 nucleotides: TGTGCCAGTAGTATAAGAGCAGTTGGAAACACCATATATTTT. It is translated as CASSIRAVGNTIYF. The rearrangement links TRBV19 to TRBJ1-3; no clear D. The germline V and J ends were trimmed by 2 bases and 3 bases, with 8 bases remaining between them. Germline V CDR1 and CDR2: LNHDA, SQIVND (reference sequence). The CDR3 runs to 14 residues.

The V gene is TRBV27, the J gene TRBJ2-1; D call uncertain. The CDR3 is 12 amino acids. The germline CDR1 and CDR2 sequences are MNHEY and SMNVEV (reference sequence). Trimming stripped 5 bases from V and 3 bases from J, with 5 bases between. The CDR3 bases are TGTGCCAGCAGTATGAACTACAATGAGCAGTTCTTC. This translates into CASSMNYNEQFF.

This chain links TRBV7-9 with TRBJ2-1, with D hard to call. This CDR3 has 11 amino acids. From germline, CDR1 is SEHNR and CDR2 FQNEAQ (reference sequence). V was pared by 5 bases and J by 7 bases, with 6 bases between. The CDR3 loop is CASSVSNEQFF. CDR3 DNA sequence: TGTGCCAGCAGCGTAAGTAATGAGCAGTTCTTC.

The V call is TRBV5-1, the J call TRBJ1-2; 8 bases match TRBD1. Trimming at V came to 2 bases and at J to 8 bases, leaving 5 bases not matched to a gene. The CDR3 sequence is 13 residues long. From germline, CDR1 is SGHRS and CDR2 YFSETQ. The CDR3 is CASSFWTGRGYTF. The CDR3 DNA reads TGCGCCAGCAGCTTTTGGACAGGGAGAGGCTACACCTTC.

The chain employs TRBV19 and TRBJ2-2; D gene uncertain. This CDR3 contains 14 residues. The ends were cut back, 5 bases at V and 2 bases at J, with 9 bases in the middle. CDR1 is LNHDA and CDR2 is SQIVND in the germline V gene (reference sequence). The CDR3, as DNA: TGTGCCAGTAGTCCCAGTCATAACACCGGGGAGCTGTTTTTT. It encodes CASSPSHNTGELFF.

This clone was observed a few times. The chain has TRBV5-6 and TRBJ2-3, with a weak D call TRBD1 (7 bases). Trimming cost V 4 bases and J 6 bases, with 21 bases left between them. Germline CDR1 and CDR2: SGHDT and YYEEEE. The CDR3 consists of 16 residues. In DNA, the CDR3 is TGTGCCAGCAGCGGGGGGACGGACGGACAGGTGGATACGCAGTATTTT. This gives the protein CASSGGTDGQVDTQYF.

This rearrangement joins TRBV6-4 to TRBJ2-1; 8 positions agree with TRBD2. The CDR3 covers 15 residues. V was pared by 3 bases and J by 4 bases, with 5 bases of the junction left unmatched. Per germline, CDR1 MRHNA and CDR2 SNTAGT. For the CDR3, the DNA is TGTGCCAGCAGTGAAAATAGCGGGGATTACAATGAGCAGTTCTTC. Residues: CASSENSGDYNEQFF.

This clone occurred once. This chain joins TRBV7-8 and TRBJ1-2, with 8 bases fitting TRBD1. The CDR3 sequence is 19 residues long. CDR1 SGHVS and CDR2 FQNEAQ come from the germline V gene. J was trimmed by 1 base and V by 4 bases; bases with no gene match: 17. The chain's CDR3 is CASSSTVTGARGNNYGYTF. DNA for the CDR3: TGTGCCAGCAGCTCAACGGTGACAGGGGCGAGGGGTAATAACTATGGCTACACCTTC.

This clone was seen a single time. The chain has TRBV11-3 and TRBJ2-5, with D perhaps TRBD2 (5 bases). Trimming pared 1 base from V and 3 bases from J, leaving 15 bases between. Germline assignment: CDR1 SGHNT and CDR2 YENEEA. CDR3 length: 16 amino acids. CDR3 in amino acids: CASSLGLALGEETQYF. The DNA for the CDR3 is TGTGCCAGCAGCTTAGGGTTAGCCCTCGGGGAAGAGACCCAGTACTTC.